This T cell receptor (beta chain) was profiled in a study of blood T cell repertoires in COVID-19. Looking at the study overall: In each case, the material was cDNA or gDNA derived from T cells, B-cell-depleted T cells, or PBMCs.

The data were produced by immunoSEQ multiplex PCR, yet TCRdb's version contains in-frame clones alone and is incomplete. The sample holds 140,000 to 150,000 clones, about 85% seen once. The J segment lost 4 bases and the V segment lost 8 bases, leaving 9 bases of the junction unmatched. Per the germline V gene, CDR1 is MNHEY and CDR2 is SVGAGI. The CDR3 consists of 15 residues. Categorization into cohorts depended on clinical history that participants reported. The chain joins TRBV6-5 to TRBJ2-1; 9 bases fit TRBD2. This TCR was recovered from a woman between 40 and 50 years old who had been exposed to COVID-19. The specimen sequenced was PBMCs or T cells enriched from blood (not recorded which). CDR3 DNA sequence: TGTGCCAGCGGGGTAGAAGCGGGAGGTTACAATGAGCAGTTCTTC. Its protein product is CASGVEAGGYNEQFF.